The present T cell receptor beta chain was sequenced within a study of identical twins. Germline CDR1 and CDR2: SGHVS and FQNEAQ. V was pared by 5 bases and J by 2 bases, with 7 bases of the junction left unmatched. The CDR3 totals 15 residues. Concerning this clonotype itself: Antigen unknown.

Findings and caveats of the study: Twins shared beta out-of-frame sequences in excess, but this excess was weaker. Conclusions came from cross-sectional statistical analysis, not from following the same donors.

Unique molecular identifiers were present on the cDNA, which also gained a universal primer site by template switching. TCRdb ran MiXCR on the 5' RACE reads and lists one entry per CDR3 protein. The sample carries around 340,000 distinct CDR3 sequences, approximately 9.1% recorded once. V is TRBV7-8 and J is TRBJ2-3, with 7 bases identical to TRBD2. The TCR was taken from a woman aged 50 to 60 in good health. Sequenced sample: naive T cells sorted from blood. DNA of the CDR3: TGTGCCAGCAGCCCCGGGGGACTACACACAGATACGCAGTATTTT. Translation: CASSPGGLHTDTQYF.